A single sample gave rise to the 16 T cell receptor beta chains below, sequenced in a study of blood T cell dynamics during melanoma immunotherapy (dated by TCRdb to 2018 to 2020). The library was prepared using the immunoSEQ multiplex PCR assay. The table was pulled from immuneACCESS by TCRdb, which kept in-frame rearrangements only. Such tables lose some clones; where checked, under half of the loss comes from unresolved V genes, and the rest has no known cause. Recorded for this sample are some 9,900 clones; around 86% of them occurred a single time. The top ten clonotypes cover about 10% of the sample. The time point label, as the study defines it: pre-treatment baseline. The sample here was blood, taken from a patient treated with checkpoint blockade. The receptors stem from a human donor with melanoma.

The rearrangement links TRBV2 to TRBJ2-5, with TRBD2 identical over 11 bases. The germline CDR1 and CDR2 sequences are SNHLY and FYNNEI. V dropped 0 bases and J dropped 7; count of bases not matched to a gene: 4. This CDR3 comprises 15 residues. The CDR3 DNA follows: TGTGCCAGCAGTGAAGCGTGGCTAGCGGGGGGGACCCAGTACTTC. It specifies CASSEAWLAGGTQYF.

V and J are TRBV6-5 and TRBJ1-3; TRBD1 agrees at 7 bases. The trim removed 6 bases at V and 4 bases at J, leaving 9 bases unmatched. The CDR3 consists of 15 residues. CDR1 is MNHEY, CDR2 SVGAGI, per germline. This CDR3 is CASRLTGARGNTIYF. The CDR3 region has the DNA TGTGCCAGCAGGCTTACAGGGGCAAGGGGAAACACCATATATTTT.

The chain has TRBV28 and TRBJ1-2; D is perhaps TRBD1 (5 bases). Germline assignment: CDR1 MDHEN and CDR2 SYDVKM. This CDR3 has 20 amino acids. The ends were cut back, 3 bases at V and 4 bases at J, with 30 bases in the middle. CDR3 in DNA: TGTGCCAGCAGTTTGTTTCGGTACTCAGGCCGAGGGGCTTGGAGCTATGGCTACACCTTC. Protein: CASSLFRYSGRGAWSYGYTF.

This clone has just one count. This chain connects TRBV5-6 to TRBJ1-2, with D unclear. The CDR3 is 13 residues long. Trimming shortened V by 0 bases and J by 10 bases, and 13 bases separated the two germline ends. Germline CDR1 and CDR2: SGHDT and YYEEEE. The CDR3 here is CASSLEARSAYTF. In DNA form, the CDR3 reads TGTGCCAGCAGCTTGGAGGCGCGCTCTGCCTACACCTTC.

This rearrangement joins TRBV27 to TRBJ1-4; no definite D call. The CDR3 contains 14 residues. V gave up 3 bases and J gave up 4 bases, with 9 bases separating them. From germline, CDR1 is MNHEY and CDR2 SMNVEV (reference sequence). DNA for the CDR3: TGTGCCAGCAGTTTGCGACGGGGTAATGAAAAACTGTTTTTT. Translated, it gives CASSLRRGNEKLFF. The whole variable domain, remainder taken from reference TRBV27 and TRBJ1-4, is EAQVTQNPRYLITVTGKKLTVTCSQNMNHEYMSWYRQDPGLGLRQIYYSMNVEVTDKGDVPEGYKVSRKEKRNFPLILESPSPNQTSLYFCASSLRRGNEKLFFGSGTQLSVL.

V and J are TRBV2 and TRBJ1-4, with D possibly being TRBD1 (5 bases). The germline V gene has CDR1 SNHLY and CDR2 FYNNEI. The CDR3 runs 13 residues. Trimming left V 8 bases short and J 8 bases short, with 15 bases between. The CDR3 bases are TGTGCCAGCGACGGAGGGGTCGGGGAAAAACTGTTTTTT. Amino acids: CASDGGVGEKLFF. Supplemented by reference TRBV2 and TRBJ1-4, the full variable domain reads EPEVTQTPSHQVTQMGQEVILRCVPISNHLYFYWYRQILGQKVEFLVSFYNNEISEKSEIFDDQFSVERPDGSNFTLKIRSTKLEDSAMYFCASDGGVGEKLFFGSGTQLSVL.

The gene calls are TRBV19 and TRBJ2-1; 7 nucleotides line up with TRBD2. The CDR3 has 16 residues. J was trimmed by 0 bases and V by 6 bases; bases with no gene match: 8. Germline lookup yields CDR1 LNHDA and CDR2 SQIVND (reference sequence). This CDR3 reads CASRGGSGSSYNEQFF. CDR3 bases: TGTGCCAGTAGGGGGGGGTCAGGGAGCTCCTACAATGAGCAGTTCTTC.

The CDR3 DNA sequence: TGTGCCAGCAGCCTAGGGACCTCAAGGGAGCTGTTTTTT. Its protein product is CASSLGTSRELFF. The chain uses TRBV5-6 and TRBJ2-2; D could derive from TRBD1 or TRBD2 (5 bases each). The CDR3 length is 13 residues. The V end lost 4 bases, the J end lost 9 bases, and 13 bases lay between the germline ends. Germline loops: CDR1 SGHDT, CDR2 YYEEEE.

This clone was counted between two and nine times. The chain has TRBV19 and TRBJ1-5; 8 bases map to TRBD1. The CDR3 runs 15 residues. Germline-derived CDR1 and CDR2 are LNHDA and SQIVND (reference sequence). J was trimmed by 1 base and V by 5 bases; bases with no gene match: 4. In nucleotides, the CDR3 is TGTGCCAGTAGTTTGGGACAGGTCAGCAATCAGCCCCAGCATTTT. Protein: CASSLGQVSNQPQHF.

V usage is TRBV29-1 and J usage is TRBJ2-1, with D possibly being TRBD2 (5 bases). The length of the CDR3 is 12 residues. Germline lookup yields CDR1 SQVTM and CDR2 ANQGSEA. Trimming shortened V by 7 bases and J by 7 bases, and 14 bases separated the two germline ends. The CDR3 DNA follows: TGCAGCGGTGACTACACCCGGAATGAGCAGTTCTTC. It translates to CSGDYTRNEQFF.

This clone occurred once. The V gene is TRBV7-3, the J gene TRBJ1-2; D possibly corresponds to TRBD1 (6 bases). There are 13 residues in the CDR3. Per germline, CDR1 SGHTA and CDR2 FQGTGA. Trimming left V 5 bases short and J 7 bases short, with 14 bases between. This chain's CDR3 is CASSPRQAGGYTF. The DNA for the CDR3 is TGTGCCAGCAGCCCGCGACAGGCGGGTGGCTACACCTTC. The full variable domain, completed using reference TRBV7-3 and TRBJ1-2, is GAGVSQTPSNKVTEKGKYVELRCDPISGHTALYWYRQSLGQGPEFLIYFQGTGAADDSGLPNDRFFAVRPEGSVSTLKIQRTERGDSAVYLCASSPRQAGGYTFGSGTRLTVV.

The chain uses TRBV6-6 and TRBJ1-4; TRBD1 matches 7 bases. Per the germline V gene, CDR1 is MNHNY and CDR2 is SVGAGI (reference sequence). The CDR3 consists of 14 residues. V was clipped by 6 bases and J by 2 bases; unmatched bases: 3. The CDR3 protein is CASRRQGTNEKLFF. The CDR3 bases are TGTGCCAGCAGAAGACAGGGCACTAATGAAAAACTGTTTTTT.

The chain links TRBV5-1 to TRBJ2-7; weak D call: TRBD1 (5 bases). Per the germline V gene, CDR1 is SGHRS and CDR2 is YFSETQ. Trimming pared 0 bases from V and 5 bases from J, leaving 15 bases between. The CDR3 contains 15 residues. In DNA form, the CDR3 reads TGCGCCAGCAGCTTGGAGGGCAAGGGGAACGACGAGCAGTACTTC. Translated: CASSLEGKGNDEQYF.

The chain recombines TRBV9 with TRBJ1-1; 7 bases map to TRBD1. The V gene's germline CDR1 is SGDLS and CDR2 YYNGEE. The ends lost 4 bases at V and 6 bases at J; junction bases unmatched: 15. The CDR3 has 16 residues. This chain's CDR3 is CASSPSFRGSRAEAFF. In DNA, the CDR3 is TGTGCCAGCAGCCCTAGCTTCAGGGGGTCAAGGGCTGAAGCTTTCTTT.

V and J are TRBV5-1 and TRBJ2-3; the match to TRBD2 covers 11 bases. Unmatched junction bases numbered 5, after V lost 3 bases and J lost 2 bases. Germline CDR1 and CDR2: SGHRS and YFSETQ. The CDR3 has 16 residues. In nucleotides, the CDR3 is TGCGCCAGCAGCTCTTCTAGCGGGGGGTACACAGATACGCAGTATTTT. This encodes CASSSSSGGYTDTQYF.

The chain combines TRBV18 with TRBJ2-2, with D maybe TRBD2 (5 bases). With 8 bases removed from V and 1 base from J, the gap between germline ends came to 14 bases. Germline V gene data show CDR1 as KGHSH and CDR2 as LQKENI. The CDR3 contains 15 residues. Written as DNA, the CDR3 is TGTGCCAGCCCATCGCCCGGGGAGAACACCGGGGAGCTGTTTTTT. As protein: CASPSPGENTGELFF.